What follows are 28 T cell receptor beta chains derived from one specimen sequenced in a study of blood T cell repertoires in COVID-19. The repertoire was sequenced with immunoSEQ multiplex PCR; TCRdb's copy has only in-frame clones and lacks some. The sample yields a few hundred thousand clones, about 87% seen once. Sequencing used peripheral blood. The receptors here all came from a woman in her fifties or sixties with acute or convalescent COVID-19.

This clone is judged medium-sized (0.01 to 0.1%). This chain links TRBV19 with TRBJ2-7, with 9 bases matching TRBD1. V gave up 6 bases and J gave up 5 bases; unmatched junction bases: 8. The CDR3 extends over 14 amino acids. The germline V gene encodes CDR1 LNHDA and CDR2 SQIVND (reference sequence). The chain's CDR3 is CASRPGTGLDEQYF. For the CDR3, the DNA is TGTGCCAGTAGGCCCGGGACAGGGCTGGACGAGCAGTACTTC.

The V and J genes are TRBV28 and TRBJ1-1, with 8 bases aligning to TRBD1. The CDR3 loop spans 13 amino acids. Germline CDR1 MDHEN, CDR2 SYDVKM. V shed 7 bases and J 5 bases; nucleotides not matched to a gene: 6. The CDR3 region has the DNA TGTGCCAGCACCTACAGGGGGGGTACTGAAGCTTTCTTT. Amino acids: CASTYRGGTEAFF.

The chain joins TRBV18 to TRBJ2-1; maybe TRBD2 (5 bases). Trimming took 6 bases from V and 0 from J, leaving 12 bases between them. Germline V gene lookup returns CDR1 KGHSH and CDR2 LQKENI. The CDR3 extends over 15 amino acids. CDR3 nucleotide sequence: TGTGCCAGCTCCCGGATCCGGGGCTCCTACAATGAGCAGTTCTTC. Amino acids: CASSRIRGSYNEQFF.

CDR3 DNA: TGTGCCAGCAGCCATCGAATAGGGGACACACAGATCAAAGCTAACTATGGCTACACCTTC. Protein product: CASSHRIGDTQIKANYGYTF. This chain joins TRBV9 and TRBJ1-2; D possibly corresponds to TRBD1 (6 bases). The CDR3 is 20 residues long. In germline, CDR1 is SGDLS, CDR2 YYNGEE. V was clipped by 4 bases and J by 0 bases, with 28 bases between them.

The gene calls are TRBV4-1 and TRBJ1-2; 7 nucleotides match TRBD1. This CDR3 has 16 amino acids. V lost 4 bases and J lost 3; bases outside the gene matches: 11. Germline values: CDR1 MGHRA, CDR2 YSYEKL. The CDR3 nucleotides read TGCGCCAGCAGCCCTTTGGTCCGGGACAGCTACTATGGCTACACCTTC. As protein: CASSPLVRDSYYGYTF.

This chain links TRBV25-1 with TRBJ1-4; 7 positions agree with TRBD1. CDR1 is MGHDK and CDR2 is SYGVNS in the germline V gene. Losses at the gene ends were 6 bases for V and 0 bases for J; bases not matched to a gene: 4. The CDR3 extends over 15 amino acids. Written as DNA, the CDR3 is TGTGCCAGCAGAGACAGGGACCCAACTAATGAAAAACTGTTTTTT. This translates into CASRDRDPTNEKLFF.

The V gene is TRBV24-1, the J gene TRBJ1-5; the match to TRBD1 covers 7 bases. Per the germline V gene, CDR1 is KGHDR and CDR2 is SFDVKD. The CDR3 is 16 residues long. Losses at the gene ends were 3 bases for V and 4 bases for J; bases not matched to a gene: 8. The CDR3 nucleotides read TGTGCCACCAGTGATGCCGGGACAGATTTTAATCAGCCCCAGCATTTT. Its translation: CATSDAGTDFNQPQHF.

The CDR3 protein is CASSLYPGGDSEQYF. In nucleotides, the CDR3 is TGCGCCAGCAGCTTGTACCCCGGCGGGGATAGCGAGCAGTACTTC. The V gene is TRBV5-1, the J gene TRBJ2-7; D possibly corresponds to TRBD2 (6 bases). V was trimmed by 1 base and J by 6 bases, leaving 17 bases between them. The germline CDR1 and CDR2 sequences are SGHRS and YFSETQ. The CDR3 loop spans 15 amino acids.

The chain employs TRBV21-1 and TRBJ1-2; the D segment call TRBD1 is taken from the table without a DNA check. TRBV21-1 is labeled a pseudogene. The CDR3 extends over 13 amino acids. CDR3 region: CASEPQGNYGYTF. The CDR3 DNA is TGTGCCAGCGAGCCTCAGGGGAACTATGGCTACACCTTC.

The chain has TRBV2 and TRBJ2-1, with 7 bases lining up with TRBD2. The trim removed 6 bases at V and 8 bases at J, leaving 4 bases unmatched. The CDR3 contains 12 residues. Germline V lookup: CDR1 SNHLY, CDR2 FYNNEI. In DNA, the CDR3 is TGTGCCAGCAGGGACCGGGGGGATGAGCAGTTCTTC. It encodes CASRDRGDEQFF. The whole variable domain, remainder taken from reference TRBV2 and TRBJ2-1, is EPEVTQTPSHQVTQMGQEVILRCVPISNHLYFYWYRQILGQKVEFLVSFYNNEISEKSEIFDDQFSVERPDGSNFTLKIRSTKLEDSAMYFCASRDRGDEQFFGPGTRLTVL.

In its sample, this clone was seen a few times. The rearrangement links TRBV30 to TRBJ1-4, with TRBD1 identical over 7 bases. The CDR3 loop spans 13 amino acids. The J segment lost 8 bases and the V segment lost 3 bases, leaving 6 bases of the junction unmatched. Per the germline V gene, CDR1 is GTSNPN and CDR2 is SVGIG (reference sequence). CDR3 sequence: CAWRAQGREKLFF. For the CDR3, the DNA is TGTGCCTGGAGGGCACAGGGGCGGGAAAAACTGTTTTTT.

As for this clone: Germline and junction disagree at one end, which may indicate a read error. In nucleotides, the CDR3 is TGCGCCAGCAGCTTAACGGGGGGCGGGGGCTACGAGCAGTACTTC. This encodes CASSLTGGGGYEQYF. The chain is built from TRBV7-3 and TRBJ2-7, with a possible D match to TRBD2 (7 bases). The germline gives CDR1 SGHTA, CDR2 FQGTGA. This CDR3 is 15 amino acids long. The full variable domain, its missing parts supplied by reference TRBV7-3 and TRBJ2-7, is GAGVSQTPSNKVTEKGKYVELRCDPISGHTALYWYRQSLGQGPEFLIYFQGTGAADDSGLPNDRFFAVRPEGSVSTLKIQRTERGDSAVYLCASSLTGGGGYEQYFGPGTRLTVT.

This clone was observed a few times. The rearrangement uses TRBV11-2 and TRBJ2-5; D may be TRBD1 (7 bases). The V and J ends lost 7 bases and 5 bases respectively, with 14 bases between them. Germline V gene lookup returns CDR1 SGHAT and CDR2 FQNNGV. There are 13 residues in the CDR3. The CDR3 DNA sequence: TGTGCCAGCATATTATCAGGGGGGGAGACCCAGTACTTC. Protein: CASILSGGETQYF. The full variable domain, in which reference TRBV11-2 and TRBJ2-5 provide the parts outside the CDR3, is EAGVAQSPRYKIIEKRQSVAFWCNPISGHATLYWYQQILGQGPKLLIQFQNNGVVDDSQLPKDRFSAERLKGVDSTLKIQPAKLEDSAVYLCASILSGGETQYFGPGTRLLVL.

V usage is TRBV24-1 and J usage is TRBJ2-7; D gene uncertain. CDR3 length: 15 amino acids. CDR1 is KGHDR, CDR2 SFDVKD, per germline. The ends were cut back, 3 bases at V and 0 bases at J, with 11 bases in the middle. CDR3 region: CATSDEVLLSYEQYF. The CDR3 bases are TGTGCCACCAGTGATGAGGTTCTTCTCTCCTACGAGCAGTACTTC.

A few counts support this clone. J is TRBJ2-7 and V is TRBV19, with 11 bases fitting TRBD2. Germline V gene data show CDR1 as LNHDA and CDR2 as SQIVND (reference sequence). V lost 5 bases to trimming and J lost 4 bases; unmatched junction nucleotides: 4. The CDR3 runs to 14 residues. CDR3 residues: CASSHSGRGYEQYF. The CDR3 bases are TGTGCCAGTAGTCATAGCGGGAGGGGGTACGAGCAGTACTTC. The whole variable domain, remainder taken from reference TRBV19 and TRBJ2-7, is DGGITQSPKYLFRKEGQNVTLSCEQNLNHDAMYWYRQDPGQGLRLIYYSQIVNDFQKGDIAEGYSVSREKKESFPLTVTSAQKNPTAFYLCASSHSGRGYEQYFGPGTRLTVT.

The chain joins TRBV28 to TRBJ2-1; tentatively, D is TRBD1 (6 bases). Germline-derived CDR1 and CDR2 are MDHEN and SYDVKM. V gave up 7 bases and J gave up 4 bases, with 17 bases separating them. This CDR3 comprises 15 residues. The CDR3 is CASTVGTLLYNEQFF. CDR3 nucleotide sequence: TGTGCCAGCACCGTCGGGACACTACTTTACAATGAGCAGTTCTTC.

Concerning this clone itself: Other DNA sequences from this sample encode an identical CDR3 as well. The chain has TRBV2 and TRBJ2-1; D unresolved. CDR1 is SNHLY, CDR2 FYNNEI, per germline. The CDR3 covers 13 residues. The germline V and J ends were trimmed by 6 bases and 4 bases, with 10 bases remaining between them. In DNA form, the CDR3 reads TGTGCCAGCAGCACGACTTTTTACAATGAGCAGTTCTTC. Translating gives CASSTTFYNEQFF.

V is TRBV6-5 and J is TRBJ2-3; TRBD2 agrees at 10 bases. The CDR3 spans 15 residues. Losses at the gene ends were 10 bases for V and 5 bases for J; bases not matched to a gene: 12. CDR1 is MNHEY and CDR2 is SVGAGI in the germline V gene. The CDR3: CATTLSGRAEDTQYF. The CDR3 DNA is TGTGCCACCACGCTCAGCGGGAGGGCCGAAGATACGCAGTATTTT.

This clone has just one count. The chain combines TRBV11-3 with TRBJ1-5; 7 bases are a match to TRBD1. The CDR3 is made up of 17 amino acids. In germline, CDR1 is SGHNT, CDR2 YENEEA. With V trimmed by 1 base and J by 2 bases, 8 bases remained unmatched. CDR3 loop: CASSLVGGGDGNQPQHF. The CDR3 DNA sequence: TGTGCCAGCAGCTTAGTCGGAGGGGGCGACGGCAATCAGCCCCAGCATTTT.

The CDR3 DNA sequence: TGTGCCAGCAGTTACGCACAGGGGCTGAATCAGCCCCAGCATTTT. This sequence encodes CASSYAQGLNQPQHF. The chain joins TRBV6-2 or TRBV6-3 to TRBJ1-5; the match to TRBD1 covers 7 bases. CDR3 length: 15 residues. Germline CDR1 reads MNHEY; CDR2 reads SVGEGT. Trimming removed 2 bases from V and 4 bases from J; junction bases left unmatched: 5.

The chain combines TRBV5-1 with TRBJ2-2; the D gene is possibly TRBD1 (6 bases). With 2 bases removed from V and 2 bases from J, the gap between germline ends came to 16 bases. The CDR3 is made up of 17 amino acids. Germline V gene sequence: CDR1 SGHRS, CDR2 YFSETQ. CDR3 nucleotides: TGCGCCAGCAGCTTTTTAAACAGGGACCCCAACACCGGGGAGCTGTTTTTT. As protein: CASSFLNRDPNTGELFF.

This chain connects TRBV6-4 to TRBJ1-2, with D perhaps TRBD1 (5 bases). The CDR3 spans 15 residues. Deletions cut 0 bases from V and 5 bases from J, with 13 bases between. CDR1 is MRHNA, CDR2 SNTAGT, per germline. CDR3: CASSDSVGEGYGYTF. The CDR3 DNA reads TGTGCCAGCAGTGACTCGGTAGGGGAAGGGTATGGCTACACCTTC.

V gene TRBV11-1 combines with J gene TRBJ2-6; D possibly corresponds to TRBD1 (5 bases). CDR3 length: 16 amino acids. The V gene lost 3 bases and the J gene lost 0 bases, with 9 bases spanning the gap. Looked up from germline, CDR1 is SGHAT and CDR2 is FQDESV (reference sequence). The CDR3: CASSFHQGSGANVLTF. The CDR3 DNA reads TGTGCCAGCAGCTTTCATCAGGGCTCTGGGGCCAACGTCCTGACTTTC. Filled out from reference TRBV11-1 and TRBJ2-6, the complete variable domain reads EAEVAQSPRYKITEKSQAVAFWCDPISGHATLYWYRQILGQGPELLVQFQDESVVDDSQLPKDRFSAERLKGVDSTLKIQPAELGDSAMYLCASSFHQGSGANVLTFGAGSRLTVL.

This chain joins TRBV27 and TRBJ2-7, with 10 bases fitting TRBD1. Trimming at V came to 5 bases and at J to 6 bases, leaving 13 bases not matched to a gene. Germline lookup yields CDR1 MNHEY and CDR2 SMNVEV (reference sequence). CDR3 length: 16 amino acids. CDR3 in DNA: TGTGCCAGCAGTACCAGCCACCAGACAGGGGGCTTCGAGCAGTACTTC. Translated: CASSTSHQTGGFEQYF.

This clone was observed a handful of times. The V and J genes are TRBV6-2 or TRBV6-3 and TRBJ1-5, with 9 bases lining up with TRBD1. The V and J ends lost 5 bases and 1 base, in that order; junction bases with no gene match: 3. Germline assignment: CDR1 MNHEY and CDR2 SVGEGT. The CDR3 length is 15 residues. CDR3 protein: CASSGQGLSNQPQHF. In DNA, the CDR3 is TGTGCCAGCAGTGGACAGGGGTTGAGCAATCAGCCCCAGCATTTT.

J is TRBJ1-1 and V is TRBV6-5, with a possible D match to TRBD1 (6 bases). This CDR3 spans 15 amino acids. The ends were cut back, 2 bases at V and 1 base at J, with 11 bases in the middle. The germline V gene has CDR1 MNHEY and CDR2 SVGAGI. This chain's CDR3 is CASSYQIQGNTEAFF. DNA for the CDR3: TGTGCCAGCAGTTACCAAATACAGGGGAACACTGAAGCTTTCTTT.

V gene TRBV5-1 combines with J gene TRBJ1-2, with a weak D call TRBD1 (5 bases). V lost 3 bases, J lost 1 base, and 22 bases lay in between. CDR3 length: 18 amino acids. Germline-derived CDR1 and CDR2 are SGHRS and YFSETQ. Written as DNA, the CDR3 is TGCGCCAGCAGCTCCGTTTGGGGAACGACAGTGAATAACTATGGCTACACCTTC. The encoded protein is CASSSVWGTTVNNYGYTF. The whole variable domain, filled in from reference TRBV5-1 and TRBJ1-2, reads KAGVTQTPRYLIKTRGQQVTLSCSPISGHRSVSWYQQTPGQGLQFLFEYFSETQRNKGNFPGRFSGRQFSNSRSEMNVSTLELGDSALYLCASSSVWGTTVNNYGYTFGSGTRLTVV.

This clone was detected only once. V gene TRBV6-5 combines with J gene TRBJ1-4; 8 nucleotides match TRBD1. The CDR3 length is 14 residues. V lost 6 bases, J lost 7 bases, and 7 bases stayed unmatched. CDR1 and CDR2 (germline): MNHEY, SVGAGI. The CDR3 sequence: CASSPQGEIEKLFF. In nucleotides, the CDR3 is TGTGCCAGCAGCCCACAGGGGGAAATTGAAAAACTGTTTTTT.